These 8 T cell receptor beta chains share one sample of origin, sequenced in a study of long-term antiretroviral therapy in people with HIV. immunoSEQ v3.0 was run at survey level. Clones were read by immunoSEQ multiplex PCR, and TCRdb kept only the in-frame ones, dropping some. The sample shows approximately 28,000 clones, roughly 87% of them seen only once. Here the sequenced sample was unsorted PBMCs, taken 2 years after starting antiretroviral therapy. The receptors were gathered from a man between 50 and 59 years old with HIV.

The chain recombines TRBV5-1 with TRBJ2-7, with TRBD1 identical over 10 bases. This CDR3 is 15 amino acids long. CDR1 and CDR2 from the germline V gene are SGHRS and YFSETQ. The J segment lost 1 base and the V segment lost 2 bases, leaving 3 bases of the junction unmatched. The CDR3 loop is CASSLGQGVSYEQYF. For the CDR3, the DNA is TGCGCCAGCAGCTTAGGACAGGGGGTATCCTACGAGCAGTACTTC. Drawing the rest from reference TRBV5-1 and TRBJ2-7, the complete variable domain is KAGVTQTPRYLIKTRGQQVTLSCSPISGHRSVSWYQQTPGQGLQFLFEYFSETQRNKGNFPGRFSGRQFSNSRSEMNVSTLELGDSALYLCASSLGQGVSYEQYFGPGTRLTVT.

The chain joins TRBV6-5 to TRBJ2-1; TRBD2 might be the D (5 bases). Trimming removed 7 bases from V and 4 bases from J, with 17 bases in between. Per germline, CDR1 MNHEY and CDR2 SVGAGI. This CDR3 has 15 residues. The CDR3 here is CASMEIGRTYNEQFF. The CDR3 DNA is TGTGCCAGCATGGAAATTGGGCGGACTTACAATGAGCAGTTCTTC.

The chain links TRBV29-1 to TRBJ2-7; TRBD1 agrees at 8 bases. Germline assignment: CDR1 SQVTM and CDR2 ANQGSEA. This CDR3 spans 13 amino acids. After removal of 6 bases from V and 0 bases from J, the junction contained 4 bases not matched to a gene. The CDR3 region is CSVRTGNSYEQYF. CDR3 DNA sequence: TGCAGCGTAAGGACAGGGAACTCCTACGAGCAGTACTTC.

The genes are TRBV5-4 and TRBJ2-3, with D hard to call. The CDR3 extends over 12 amino acids. V gave up 2 bases and J gave up 0 bases, with 1 base separating them. CDR1 and CDR2 (germline): SGHNT, YYREEE (reference sequence). The CDR3 sequence is CASSFSTDTQYF. CDR3 in DNA: TGTGCCAGCAGCTTTAGCACAGATACGCAGTATTTT.

DNA of the CDR3: TGCGCCAGCAGCCCGACCCCTAGCGGGAGTTACAATAGCGAGCAGTACTTC. Residues: CASSPTPSGSYNSEQYF. The genes are TRBV5-1 and TRBJ2-5, with 10 nucleotides matching TRBD2. The last part of the DNA fits TRBJ2-7 better; the J call may be wrong. This CDR3 is 17 amino acids long. Germline V CDR1 and CDR2: SGHRS, YFSETQ.

The rearrangement uses TRBV7-2 and TRBJ1-4; a possible D gene is TRBD1 (6 bases). The CDR3 spans 13 residues. V lost 3 bases and J lost 5, with 7 bases in between. Germline V gene data show CDR1 as SGHTA and CDR2 as FQGNSA. CDR3 nucleotide sequence: TGTGCCAGCAGCTTCCAGGGGAATGAAAAACTGTTTTTT. Its protein is CASSFQGNEKLFF.

This chain links TRBV9 with TRBJ2-3; the match to TRBD2 covers 7 bases. V shed 0 bases, J shed 0 bases, and the junction held 1 base outside the gene matches. The CDR3 contains 15 residues. CDR1 SGDLS and CDR2 YYNGEE come from the germline V gene. The CDR3 region is CASSVGSGSTDTQYF. The CDR3 DNA is TGTGCCAGCAGCGTAGGTAGCGGGAGCACAGATACGCAGTATTTT.

The gene calls are TRBV6-4 and TRBJ2-2, with D possibly matching TRBD1 (5 bases). This CDR3 region has 14 residues. Trimming removed 5 bases at V and 1 base at J, with 8 bases between. Germline-derived CDR1 and CDR2 are MRHNA and SNTAGT. CDR3 sequence reads: CASSFGQNTGELFF. The CDR3 nucleotides read TGTGCCAGCAGTTTCGGACAGAACACCGGGGAGCTGTTTTTT.